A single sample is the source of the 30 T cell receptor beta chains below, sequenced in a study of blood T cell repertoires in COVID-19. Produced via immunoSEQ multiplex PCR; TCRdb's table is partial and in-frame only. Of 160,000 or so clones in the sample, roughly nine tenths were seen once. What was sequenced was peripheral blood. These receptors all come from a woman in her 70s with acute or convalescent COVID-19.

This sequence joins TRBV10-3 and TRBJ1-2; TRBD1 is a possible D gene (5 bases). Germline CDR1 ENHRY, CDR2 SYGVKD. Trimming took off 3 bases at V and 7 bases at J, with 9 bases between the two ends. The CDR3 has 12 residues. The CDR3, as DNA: TGTGCCATCAGTGACAGGGTCGGTGGCTACACCTTC. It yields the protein CAISDRVGGYTF.

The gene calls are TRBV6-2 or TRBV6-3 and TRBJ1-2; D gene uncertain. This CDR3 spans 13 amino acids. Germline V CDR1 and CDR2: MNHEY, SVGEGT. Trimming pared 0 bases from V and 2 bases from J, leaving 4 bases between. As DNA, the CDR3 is TGTGCCAGCAGTTACTCCGGGAACTATGGCTACACCTTC. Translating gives CASSYSGNYGYTF.

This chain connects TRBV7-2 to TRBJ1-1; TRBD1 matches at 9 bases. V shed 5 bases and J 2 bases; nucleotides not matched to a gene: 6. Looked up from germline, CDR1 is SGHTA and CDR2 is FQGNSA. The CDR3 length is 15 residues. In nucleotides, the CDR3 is TGTGCCAGCAGCCCCGACAGGGGGAGTAACACTGAAGCTTTCTTT. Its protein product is CASSPDRGSNTEAFF.

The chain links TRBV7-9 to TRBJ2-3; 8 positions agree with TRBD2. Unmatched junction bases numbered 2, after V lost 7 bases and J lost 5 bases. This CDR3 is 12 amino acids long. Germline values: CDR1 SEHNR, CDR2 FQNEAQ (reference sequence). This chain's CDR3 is CASTRGGDTQYF. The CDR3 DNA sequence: TGTGCCAGCACACGGGGGGGAGATACGCAGTATTTT.

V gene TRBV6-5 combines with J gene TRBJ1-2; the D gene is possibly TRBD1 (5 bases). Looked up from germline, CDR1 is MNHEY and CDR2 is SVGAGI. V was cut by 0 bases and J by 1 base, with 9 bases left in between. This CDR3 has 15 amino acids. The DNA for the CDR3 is TGTGCCAGCAGTTACTCCCCTGACAGTAACTATGGCTACACCTTC. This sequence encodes CASSYSPDSNYGYTF.

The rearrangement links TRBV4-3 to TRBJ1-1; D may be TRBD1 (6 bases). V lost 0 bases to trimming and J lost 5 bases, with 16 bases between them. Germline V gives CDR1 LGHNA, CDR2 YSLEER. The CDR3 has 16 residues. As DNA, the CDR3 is TGCGCCAGCAGCCAAGATATCCCGGGAAGGGGGACTGAAGCTTTCTTT. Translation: CASSQDIPGRGTEAFF.

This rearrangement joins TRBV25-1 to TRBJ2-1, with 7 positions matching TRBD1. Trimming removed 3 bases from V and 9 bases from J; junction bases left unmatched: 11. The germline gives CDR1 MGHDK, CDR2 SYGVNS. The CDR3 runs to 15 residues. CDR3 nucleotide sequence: TGTGCCAGCAGTGAGGGCGGGCAGGGGGTGACTGAGCAGTTCTTC. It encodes CASSEGGQGVTEQFF.

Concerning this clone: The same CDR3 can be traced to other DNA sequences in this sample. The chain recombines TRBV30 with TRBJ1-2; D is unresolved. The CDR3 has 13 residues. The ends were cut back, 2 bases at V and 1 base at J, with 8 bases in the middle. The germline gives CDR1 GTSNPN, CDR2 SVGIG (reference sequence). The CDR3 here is CAWSYRGNYGYTF. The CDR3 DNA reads TGTGCCTGGAGTTATCGCGGTAACTATGGCTACACCTTC.

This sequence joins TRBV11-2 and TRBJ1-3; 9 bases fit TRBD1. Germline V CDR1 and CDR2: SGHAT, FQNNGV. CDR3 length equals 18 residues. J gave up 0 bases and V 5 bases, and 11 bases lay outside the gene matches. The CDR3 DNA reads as TGTGCCAGCAGCGCCCGCGGGACAGGGAATCTCTCTGGAAACACCATATATTTT. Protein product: CASSARGTGNLSGNTIYF.

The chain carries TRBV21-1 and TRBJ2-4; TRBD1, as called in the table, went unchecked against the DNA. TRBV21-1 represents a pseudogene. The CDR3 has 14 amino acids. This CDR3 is CASSLTDRDGIQYF. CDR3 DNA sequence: TGTGCCAGCAGCCTTACCGACAGAGACGGCATTCAGTACTTC.

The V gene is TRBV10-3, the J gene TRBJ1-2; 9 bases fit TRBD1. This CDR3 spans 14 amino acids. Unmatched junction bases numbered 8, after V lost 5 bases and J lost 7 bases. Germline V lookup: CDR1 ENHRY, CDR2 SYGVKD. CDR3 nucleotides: TGTGCCATCAGTTCGGGACAGGGTTTGAGTGGCTACACCTTC. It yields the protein CAISSGQGLSGYTF.

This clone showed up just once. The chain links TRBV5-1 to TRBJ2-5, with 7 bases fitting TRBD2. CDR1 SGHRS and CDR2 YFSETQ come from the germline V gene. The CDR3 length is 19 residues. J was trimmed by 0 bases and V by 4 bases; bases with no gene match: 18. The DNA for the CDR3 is TGCGCCAGCAGCCTAAGTATAATGGTGGCGGGAGAGAACCAAGAGACCCAGTACTTC. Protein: CASSLSIMVAGENQETQYF.

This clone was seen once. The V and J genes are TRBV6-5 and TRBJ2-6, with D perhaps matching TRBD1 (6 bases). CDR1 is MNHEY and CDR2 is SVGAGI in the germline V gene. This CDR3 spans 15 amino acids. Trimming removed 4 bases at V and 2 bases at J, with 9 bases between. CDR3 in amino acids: CASSLGAPGANVLTF. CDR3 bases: TGTGCCAGCAGTTTGGGGGCCCCTGGGGCCAACGTCCTGACTTTC.

The CDR3 bases are TGTGCCAGCAGCTTAGCGCGCACTAGAGGAGATGAGCAGTTCTTC. It is translated as CASSLARTRGDEQFF. J is TRBJ2-1 and V is TRBV7-9, with a weak D call TRBD2 (5 bases). The germline CDR1 and CDR2 sequences are SEHNR and FQNEAQ (reference sequence). This CDR3 region has 15 residues. The V end was cut by 0 bases, the J end by 8 bases, with 14 bases between.

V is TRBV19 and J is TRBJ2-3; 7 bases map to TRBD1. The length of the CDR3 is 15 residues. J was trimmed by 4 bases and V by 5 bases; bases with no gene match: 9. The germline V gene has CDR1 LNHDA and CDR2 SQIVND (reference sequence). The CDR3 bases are TGTGCCAGTAGTGAGCAGGGGGTCGGTCCAGATACGCAGTATTTT. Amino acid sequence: CASSEQGVGPDTQYF. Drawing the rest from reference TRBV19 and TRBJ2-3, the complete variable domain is DGGITQSPKYLFRKEGQNVTLSCEQNLNHDAMYWYRQDPGQGLRLIYYSQIVNDFQKGDIAEGYSVSREKKESFPLTVTSAQKNPTAFYLCASSEQGVGPDTQYFGPGTRLTVL.

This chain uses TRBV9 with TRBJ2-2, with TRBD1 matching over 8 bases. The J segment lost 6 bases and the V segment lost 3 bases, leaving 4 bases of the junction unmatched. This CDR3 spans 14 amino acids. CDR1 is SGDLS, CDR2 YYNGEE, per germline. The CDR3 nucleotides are TGTGCCAGCAGCGAAACACAGGGGGCCGGGGAGCTGTTTTTT. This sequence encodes CASSETQGAGELFF.

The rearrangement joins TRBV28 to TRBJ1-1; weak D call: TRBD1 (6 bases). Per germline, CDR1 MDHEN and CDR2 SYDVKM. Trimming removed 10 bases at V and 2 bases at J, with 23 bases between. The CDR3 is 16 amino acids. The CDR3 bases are TGTGCCACCCTAAGAACCGGTCGAGGGGGAAACACTGAAGCTTTCTTT. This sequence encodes CATLRTGRGGNTEAFF.

This CDR3 reads CASSIVGHNSPLHF. Written as DNA, the CDR3 is TGTGCCAGTAGTATAGTGGGCCATAATTCACCCCTCCACTTT. This chain connects TRBV19 to TRBJ1-6; D gene uncertain. The length of the CDR3 is 14 residues. The germline V and J ends were trimmed by 1 base and 5 bases, with 6 bases remaining between them. Germline-derived CDR1 and CDR2 are LNHDA and SQIVND (reference sequence).

The CDR3 sequence is CSVEPTGIPYNEQFF. CDR3 bases: TGCAGCGTTGAACCGACAGGGATTCCCTACAATGAGCAGTTCTTC. The chain couples TRBV29-1 to TRBJ2-1, with 7 bases that match TRBD1. CDR3 length: 15 amino acids. Germline CDR1 SQVTM, CDR2 ANQGSEA. Germline trimming cut 2 bases from V and 2 bases from J; bases unmatched to any gene: 6.

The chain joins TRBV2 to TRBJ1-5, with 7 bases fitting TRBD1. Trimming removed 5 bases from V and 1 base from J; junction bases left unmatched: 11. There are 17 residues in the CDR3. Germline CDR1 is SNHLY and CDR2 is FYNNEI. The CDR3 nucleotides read TGTGCCAGCAGTTACGGTTTGGGGGGACAGAGCAATCAGCCCCAGCATTTT. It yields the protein CASSYGLGGQSNQPQHF.

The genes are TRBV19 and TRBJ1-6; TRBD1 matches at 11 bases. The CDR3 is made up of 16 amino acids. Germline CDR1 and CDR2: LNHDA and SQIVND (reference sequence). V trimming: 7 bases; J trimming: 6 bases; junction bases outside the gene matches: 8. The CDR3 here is CASTTGQGVSNSPLHF. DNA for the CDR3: TGTGCCAGTACCACGGGACAGGGGGTTAGTAATTCACCCCTCCACTTT. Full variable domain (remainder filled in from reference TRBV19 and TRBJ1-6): DGGITQSPKYLFRKEGQNVTLSCEQNLNHDAMYWYRQDPGQGLRLIYYSQIVNDFQKGDIAEGYSVSREKKESFPLTVTSAQKNPTAFYLCASTTGQGVSNSPLHFGNGTRLTVT.

The CDR3: CSARVGTATNEKLFF. CDR3 in DNA: TGCAGTGCTCGTGTGGGGACAGCAACTAATGAAAAACTGTTTTTT. The chain recombines TRBV20-1 with TRBJ1-4; 7 bases agree with TRBD1. Germline V CDR1 and CDR2: DFQATT, SNEGSKA (reference sequence). Trimming removed 5 bases from V and 0 bases from J; junction bases left unmatched: 6. This CDR3 has 15 amino acids.

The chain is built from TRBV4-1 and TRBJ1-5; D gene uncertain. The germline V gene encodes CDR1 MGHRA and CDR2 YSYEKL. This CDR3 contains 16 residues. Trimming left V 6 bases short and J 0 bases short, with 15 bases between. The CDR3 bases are TGCGCCAGCAGTACTAGTGCTGGACGTAGCAATCAGCCCCAGCATTTT. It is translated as CASSTSAGRSNQPQHF.

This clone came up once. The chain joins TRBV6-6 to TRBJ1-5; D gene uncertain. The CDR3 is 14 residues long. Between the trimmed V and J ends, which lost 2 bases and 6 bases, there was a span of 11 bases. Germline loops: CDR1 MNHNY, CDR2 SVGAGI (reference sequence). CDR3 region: CASSYPESGQPQHF. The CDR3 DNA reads TGTGCCAGCAGTTACCCGGAATCAGGTCAGCCCCAGCATTTT.

For the CDR3, the DNA is TGTGCCAGCTCACCAAGGGTTCGGGGGGCCGAGACAGATACGCAGTATTTT. This sequence encodes CASSPRVRGAETDTQYF. The chain links TRBV18 to TRBJ2-3; TRBD2 is a possible D gene (7 bases). The V end lost 2 bases, the J end lost 3 bases, and 18 bases lay between the germline ends. Per the germline V gene, CDR1 is KGHSH and CDR2 is LQKENI. The CDR3 contains 17 residues.

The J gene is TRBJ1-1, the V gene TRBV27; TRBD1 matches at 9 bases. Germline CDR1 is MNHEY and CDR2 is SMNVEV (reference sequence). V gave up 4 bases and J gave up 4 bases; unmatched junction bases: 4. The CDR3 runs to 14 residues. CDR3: CASSSPQGATEAFF. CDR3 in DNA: TGTGCCAGCAGTTCCCCACAGGGGGCCACTGAAGCTTTCTTT.

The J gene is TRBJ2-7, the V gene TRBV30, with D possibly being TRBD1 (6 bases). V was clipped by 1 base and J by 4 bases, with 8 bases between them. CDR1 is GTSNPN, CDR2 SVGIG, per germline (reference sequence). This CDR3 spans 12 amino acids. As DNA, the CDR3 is TGTGCCTGGAGTGAAGACAGGTACGAGCAGTACTTC. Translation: CAWSEDRYEQYF.

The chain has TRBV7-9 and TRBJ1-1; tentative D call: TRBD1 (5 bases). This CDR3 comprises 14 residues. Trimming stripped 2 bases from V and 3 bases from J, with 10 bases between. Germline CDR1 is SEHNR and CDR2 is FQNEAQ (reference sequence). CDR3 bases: TGTGCCAGCAGCTTACAGGGCTACGACACTGAAGCTTTCTTT. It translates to CASSLQGYDTEAFF. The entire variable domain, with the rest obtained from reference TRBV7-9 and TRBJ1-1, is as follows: DTGVSQNPRHKITKRGQNVTFRCDPISEHNRLYWYRQTLGQGPEFLTYFQNEAQLEKSRLLSDRFSAERPKGSFSTLEIQRTEQGDSAMYLCASSLQGYDTEAFFGQGTRLTVV.

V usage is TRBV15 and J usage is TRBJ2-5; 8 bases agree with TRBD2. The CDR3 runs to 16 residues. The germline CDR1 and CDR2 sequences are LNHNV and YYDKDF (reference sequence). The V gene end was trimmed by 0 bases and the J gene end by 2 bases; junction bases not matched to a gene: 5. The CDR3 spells CATSRERGAPQETQYF. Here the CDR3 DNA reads TGTGCCACCAGCAGAGAGCGGGGGGCCCCGCAAGAGACCCAGTACTTC.

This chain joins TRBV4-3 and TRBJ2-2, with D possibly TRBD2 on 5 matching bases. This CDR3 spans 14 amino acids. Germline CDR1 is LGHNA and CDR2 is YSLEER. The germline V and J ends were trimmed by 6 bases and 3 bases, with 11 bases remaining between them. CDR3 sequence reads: CASRRKLDTGELFF. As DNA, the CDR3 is TGCGCCAGCAGACGTAAACTAGACACCGGGGAGCTGTTTTTT.